The 11 T cell receptor beta chains in this list originate from one sample, sequenced in a study of blood T cell repertoires in COVID-19. The assay was immunoSEQ multiplex PCR, and TCRdb's table has in-frame clones only and misses some. The repertoire holds about 83,000 clones, about 83% seen once, with roughly 5.4% in the top ten. Sequencing was done on a sample of peripheral blood. Receptors originate from a man between 60 and 75 years old with acute or convalescent COVID-19.

V gene TRBV10-1 combines with J gene TRBJ1-1; D is unresolved. The CDR3 contains 13 residues. Trimming stripped 1 base from V and 5 bases from J, with 8 bases between. Germline V gene data show CDR1 as WNHNN and CDR2 as SYGVQD (reference sequence). Here the CDR3 reads CASSEFPYTEAFF. In DNA form, the CDR3 reads TGCGCCAGCAGTGAGTTCCCTTATACTGAAGCTTTCTTT.

V and J are TRBV25-1 and TRBJ2-2; D may be TRBD1 (6 bases). CDR3 length equals 17 residues. CDR1 and CDR2 (germline): MGHDK, SYGVNS. The V gene lost 6 bases and the J gene lost 0 bases, with 17 bases spanning the gap. CDR3 sequence (DNA): TGTGCCAGCAGCCGAGGACAGTCTATATCGAACACCGGGGAGCTGTTTTTT. Protein sequence: CASSRGQSISNTGELFF.

V gene TRBV27 combines with J gene TRBJ2-7, with 8 bases lining up with TRBD1. Germline assignment: CDR1 MNHEY and CDR2 SMNVEV (reference sequence). The CDR3 totals 14 residues. The V gene end was trimmed by 2 bases and the J gene end by 4 bases; junction bases not matched to a gene: 4. In DNA form, the CDR3 reads TGTGCCAGCAGTTTAGGGCAGGGGGCTTACGAGCAGTACTTC. It codes for CASSLGQGAYEQYF.

The rearrangement uses TRBV11-2 and TRBJ2-7, with a possible D match to TRBD1 (6 bases). Germline V gene lookup returns CDR1 SGHAT and CDR2 FQNNGV. The CDR3 is 13 residues long. Trimming cost V 7 bases and J 7 bases, with 17 bases left between them. In nucleotides, the CDR3 is TGTGCCAGCACCCGGGACATCCCAGGGGAGCAGTACTTC. This sequence encodes CASTRDIPGEQYF.

The gene calls are TRBV7-7 and TRBJ2-5; 7 bases align to TRBD1. The trim removed 5 bases at V and 1 base at J, leaving 4 bases unmatched. The CDR3 consists of 14 residues. Germline assignment: CDR1 SSHAT and CDR2 FNYEAQ (reference sequence). The CDR3 DNA is TGTGCCAGCAGCCCCCGGGACAGCCAAGAGACCCAGTACTTC. It specifies CASSPRDSQETQYF.

This chain uses TRBV3-1 (or the pseudogene TRBV3-2) with TRBJ2-5; 7 nucleotides agree with TRBD2. Trimming cost V 0 bases and J 4 bases; bases outside gene matches: 5. The CDR3 is 15 residues long. The germline CDR1 and CDR2 sequences are LGHDT and YNNKEL (reference sequence). The CDR3 loop is CASSQEGAGVETQYF. In nucleotides, the CDR3 is TGTGCCAGCAGCCAAGAAGGGGCGGGGGTAGAGACCCAGTACTTC.

This chain connects TRBV19 to TRBJ2-3; possibly TRBD1 for D (6 bases). The CDR3 has 13 amino acids. The germline gives CDR1 LNHDA, CDR2 SQIVND (reference sequence). Trimming removed 7 bases at V and 14 bases at J, with 22 bases between. CDR3 coding DNA: TGTGCCAGTACCGTGGGGGCTGAGGGGCGTCGGTATTTT. Protein product: CASTVGAEGRRYF.

The CDR3 DNA is TGTGCCAGCAGTGACCATAAAGAGGGAAACACCATATATTTT. Protein sequence: CASSDHKEGNTIYF. The chain combines TRBV6-4 with TRBJ1-3; D is unclear. CDR1 is MRHNA, CDR2 SNTAGT, per germline. The CDR3 length is 14 residues. V was shortened by 2 bases and J by 4 bases, with 9 bases between the two germline ends.

This chain connects TRBV4-3 to TRBJ2-5; TRBD1 matches at 9 bases. J was trimmed by 9 bases and V by 0 bases; bases with no gene match: 8. Per the germline V gene, CDR1 is LGHNA and CDR2 is YSLEER. This CDR3 is 15 amino acids long. The CDR3 is CASSQDPGQGIAQYF. The CDR3 nucleotides read TGCGCCAGCAGCCAAGATCCTGGACAGGGGATCGCCCAGTACTTC.

V is TRBV3-1 (or the pseudogene TRBV3-2) and J is TRBJ2-3, with TRBD2 matching 10 bases. The trim removed 2 bases at V and 2 bases at J, leaving 4 bases unmatched. Germline V CDR1 and CDR2: LGHDT, YNNKEL (reference sequence). The CDR3 runs 16 residues. CDR3 coding DNA: TGTGCCAGCAGCCAAAGACTAGCGGGCCCCACAGATACGCAGTATTTT. Translating it yields CASSQRLAGPTDTQYF.

The chain is built from TRBV4-3 and TRBJ1-5; 8 bases map to TRBD1. V lost 0 bases and J lost 2; bases outside the gene matches: 9. The CDR3 is 18 amino acids. CDR1 and CDR2 (germline): LGHNA, YSLEER. CDR3 bases: TGCGCCAGCAGCCAAGATCTCGCGACAGGGGTGGGCAATCAGCCCCAGCATTTT. As protein: CASSQDLATGVGNQPQHF.